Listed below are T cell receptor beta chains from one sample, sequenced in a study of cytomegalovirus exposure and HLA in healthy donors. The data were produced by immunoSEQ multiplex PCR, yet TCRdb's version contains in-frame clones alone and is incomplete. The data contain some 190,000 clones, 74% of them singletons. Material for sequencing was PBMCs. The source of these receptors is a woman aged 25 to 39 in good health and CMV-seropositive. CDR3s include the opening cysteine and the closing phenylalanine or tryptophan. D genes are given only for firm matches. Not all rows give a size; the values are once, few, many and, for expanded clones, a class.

CASSYSSGQEHF,TGTGCCAGCAGTTACTCGTCGGGACAGGAGCACTTC,TRBD1,.,TRBV6-5,TRBJ1-2
CASSQDRPSGRNEQFF,TGTGCCAGCAGCCAAGATCGGCCTAGCGGGAGAAATGAGCAGTTCTTC,TRBD2,.,TRBV14,TRBJ2-1
CASSEDGGRKGYTF,TGTGCCAGCAGTGAAGACGGGGGGCGGAAAGGCTACACCTTC,.,few,TRBV6-1,TRBJ1-2
CASSIRLADEAFF,TGTGCCAGTAGTATTAGGCTGGCGGATGAAGCTTTCTTT,.,.,TRBV19,TRBJ1-1
CASSQGTGPYEQYF,TGTGCCAGCAGCCAAGGAACAGGACCCTACGAGCAGTACTTC,.,.,TRBV6-6,TRBJ2-7
CASSFSGGRYEQFF,TGTGCCAGCTCATTCTCGGGGGGCCGGTATGAGCAGTTCTTC,.,.,TRBV18,TRBJ2-1
CASSQVAETGTQYF,TGCGCCAGCAGCCAAGTTGCGGAAACTGGGACCCAGTACTTC,.,.,TRBV4-1,TRBJ2-5
CASSLRGIKNTIYF,TGTGCCAGCAGCTTGCGGGGGATTAAAAACACCATATATTTT,.,.,TRBV7-8,TRBJ1-3
CASSTDRNYGYTF,TGTGCCAGTAGTACCGACAGAAACTATGGCTACACCTTC,.,.,TRBV19,TRBJ1-2
CATRPGAYEQYF,TGTGCCACTCGCCCAGGGGCCTACGAGCAGTACTTC,.,few,TRBV6-1,TRBJ2-7
CASTQGREREQYF,TGTGCCAGCACCCAAGGGAGGGAGCGCGAGCAGTACTTC,TRBD2,.,TRBV6-1,TRBJ2-7
CASSIIAGGYTF,TGTGCCAGTAGTATAATCGCGGGCGGCTACACCTTC,.,.,TRBV19,TRBJ1-2
CASSLRGRDTEAFF,TGTGCCAGCAGCTTACGGGGAAGGGACACTGAAGCTTTCTTT,.,few,TRBV7-9,TRBJ1-1
CASGRDTGELFF,TGCGCCAGCGGCAGGGACACCGGGGAGCTGTTTTTT,.,few,TRBV5-1,TRBJ2-2
CASRPFGQGGPEAFF,TGTGCCAGCAGACCATTCGGACAGGGCGGTCCCGAAGCTTTCTTT,TRBD1,.,TRBV28,TRBJ1-1
CASSVTGVGTDTQYF,TGTGCCAGCAGTGTCACAGGGGTGGGGACAGATACGCAGTATTTT,TRBD1,.,TRBV2,TRBJ2-3
CASSRDRGYEQYF,TGCGCCAGCAGCCGGGACAGGGGCTACGAGCAGTACTTC,TRBD1,once,TRBV5-1,TRBJ2-7
CASSIGRGKKQETQYF,TGTGCCAGTAGTATCGGTAGGGGGAAAAAACAAGAGACCCAGTACTTC,.,.,TRBV19,TRBJ2-5
CASSGTSGRAFRPYEQYF,TGCGCCAGCAGCGGTACTAGCGGGAGGGCCTTCCGGCCCTACGAGCAGTACTTC,TRBD2,.,TRBV10-2,TRBJ2-7
CASSLGTVAEETQYF,TGCGCCAGCAGCTTGGGGACAGTTGCCGAAGAGACCCAGTACTTC,.,.,TRBV5-1,TRBJ2-5
CASSSGGGRQGDTQYF,TGTGCCAGCAGCTCGGGAGGCGGGAGGCAGGGAGATACGCAGTATTTT,TRBD2,.,TRBV11-2,TRBJ2-3
CASTPGTGGAYTQYF,TGTGCCAGTACCCCCGGGACAGGGGGCGCTTATACGCAGTATTTT,TRBD1,.,TRBV19,TRBJ2-3
CASSLKFSSGANVLTF,TGTGCCAGCAGCTTGAAATTCTCCTCTGGGGCCAACGTCCTGACTTTC,.,.,TRBV5-6,TRBJ2-6
CASSGTPSNTEAFF,TGCGCCAGCAGTGGGACACCCTCGAACACTGAAGCTTTCTTT,.,.,TRBV10-1,TRBJ1-1
CASSLGSVPNTGELFF,TGTGCCAGCAGCTTGGGTAGCGTACCGAACACCGGGGAGCTGTTTTTT,.,.,TRBV7-9,TRBJ2-2
CASRTDQGNEQYF,TGTGCCAGCAGGACAGATCAGGGTAACGAGCAGTACTTC,.,.,TRBV2,TRBJ2-7
CASSQSVGAYEQYF,TGTGCCAGCAGCCAATCCGTCGGTGCCTACGAGCAGTACTTC,.,.,TRBV16,TRBJ2-7
CASSTGTDTQYF,TGTGCCAGCAGCACTGGCACAGATACGCAGTATTTT,.,once,TRBV5-4,TRBJ2-3
CASSLSGQGADGYTF,TGTGCCAGCAGCTTGTCCGGACAGGGGGCGGATGGCTACACCTTC,TRBD1,.,TRBV5-5,TRBJ1-2
CASSLGHQGAAEAFF,TGTGCCAGCAGCTTAGGACATCAGGGGGCGGCTGAAGCTTTCTTT,TRBD1,.,TRBV7-8,TRBJ1-1
CASSFLRDTQYF,TGTGCCAGCAGTTTCCTCAGGGATACGCAGTATTTT,.,.,TRBV27,TRBJ2-3
CASSLEYTNEQFF,TGTGCCAGCAGCTTAGAATACACCAATGAGCAGTTCTTC,.,.,TRBV13,TRBJ2-1
CASSSQGPNYEQYF,TGCGCCAGCAGCTCGCAGGGGCCGAACTACGAGCAGTACTTC,.,.,TRBV5-1,TRBJ2-7
CASSFDRFTDTQYF,TGTGCCAGCAGCTTTGACAGATTCACAGATACGCAGTATTTT,.,few,TRBV11-3,TRBJ2-3
CASSLGLAGVPDTQYF,TGTGCCAGCAGTCTAGGACTAGCGGGAGTCCCAGATACGCAGTATTTT,TRBD2,.,TRBV27,TRBJ2-3
CASSYGGEQYF,TGTGCCAGCAGCTACGGGGGCGAGCAGTACTTC,.,.,TRBV7-9,TRBJ2-7
CASRNNPGTSDQYF,TGTGCCAGCAGGAACAACCCCGGGACTAGTGATCAGTACTTC,TRBD2,.,TRBV2,TRBJ2-7
CASSLMGGGEETQYF,TGTGCCAGCAGTTTAATGGGGGGAGGGGAGGAGACCCAGTACTTC,TRBD2,.,TRBV28,TRBJ2-5
CASSSPGQGFYGYTF,TGTGCCAGCAGTTCGCCGGGACAGGGATTTTACGGCTACACCTTC,TRBD1,.,TRBV6-1,TRBJ1-2
CASSYRPGLAGGKAYNEQFF,TGTGCCAGCAGCTACAGACCGGGACTAGCGGGAGGGAAGGCCTACAATGAGCAGTTCTTC,TRBD2,few,TRBV13,TRBJ2-1
CASSLGLAGGSYNEQFF,TGTGCCAGCAGCTTAGGCCTAGCGGGGGGGTCCTACAATGAGCAGTTCTTC,TRBD2,many,TRBV13,TRBJ2-1
CATSRDGTAYEQYF,TGTGCCACCAGCAGAGACGGGACAGCCTACGAGCAGTACTTC,TRBD1,.,TRBV15,TRBJ2-7
CASSLFGAHQPQHF,TGTGCCAGCAGTTTGTTTGGGGCTCATCAGCCCCAGCATTTT,.,.,TRBV28,TRBJ1-5
CASADRGPAGANVLTF,TGTGCCAGCGCTGACAGGGGGCCAGCTGGGGCCAACGTCCTGACTTTC,TRBD1,.,TRBV18,TRBJ2-6
CASQAFVGNTIYF,TGTGCCAGCCAGGCCTTTGTCGGAAACACCATATATTTT,.,.,TRBV6-5,TRBJ1-3
CASSIDRGSEQFF,TGTGCCAGTAGTATAGATCGGGGTAGTGAGCAGTTCTTC,.,.,TRBV19,TRBJ2-1
CASSLNPGATNEKLFF,TGCGCCAGCAGCTTGAACCCGGGGGCAACTAATGAAAAACTGTTTTTT,.,few,TRBV5-1,TRBJ1-4
CASSLIAGTSGRGEQFF,TGTGCCAGCAGCTTAATAGCCGGGACTAGCGGGAGAGGTGAGCAGTTCTTC,TRBD2,.,TRBV7-6,TRBJ2-1
CASREQGMGSGNTIYF,TGTGCCAGCAGGGAACAGGGGATGGGCTCTGGAAACACCATATATTTT,TRBD1,.,TRBV6-7,TRBJ1-3
CASSGSGRGIGELFF,TGTGCCAGCAGCGGTAGCGGGAGGGGGATCGGGGAGCTGTTTTTT,TRBD2,few,TRBV5-4,TRBJ2-2
CAAQSSGAYEQYF,TGTGCTGCCCAGTCTAGCGGGGCCTACGAGCAGTACTTC,TRBD2,.,TRBV7-2,TRBJ2-7
CASSEGGAVTNEKLFF,TGTGCCAGCAGTGAAGGCGGGGCGGTAACTAATGAAAAACTGTTTTTT,.,few,TRBV2,TRBJ1-4
CASSPISEGYNTEAFF,TGTGCCAGCAGTCCCATATCCGAGGGATATAACACTGAAGCTTTCTTT,.,.,TRBV28,TRBJ1-1
CSARGANQPQHF,TGCAGCGCGCGGGGGGCCAATCAGCCCCAGCATTTT,.,.,TRBV29-1,TRBJ1-5
CASSYSIGQGQPQHF,TGTGCCAGCAGTTACTCGATAGGGCAGGGTCAGCCCCAGCATTTT,.,.,TRBV6-5,TRBJ1-5
CASSLLFAGASSEQYF,TGTGCCAGCAGCTTATTATTTGCGGGAGCGTCATCCGAGCAGTACTTC,TRBD2,once,TRBV7-6,TRBJ2-7
CASSLPTETEAFF,TGTGCCAGCAGTTTACCGACAGAAACTGAAGCTTTCTTT,.,.,TRBV28,TRBJ1-1
CASSPGQEDFYTQYF,TGTGCCAGCAGCCCTGGACAGGAGGATTTTTATACGCAGTATTTT,TRBD1,.,TRBV6-1,TRBJ2-3
CASSVEGDAGELFF,TGTGCCAGCAGCGTAGAGGGGGACGCCGGAGAGCTGTTTTTT,.,.,TRBV9,TRBJ2-2